This T cell receptor (beta chain) was documented in a study of PD-L1 blockade in urothelial cancer. Overall study: Atezolizumab therapy began for patients in 2014, dosed at 1,200 mg intravenously every 3 weeks. Investigators checked blood 3 weeks (second dose) and 6 weeks after treatment start. Blood samples had a median of 141,255 T cells.

Time point here: pretreatment peripheral blood. TCRdb keeps only in-frame clones here, not all; method: immunoSEQ multiplex PCR. The sample carries 85,000 to 90,000 clones, around 85% recorded once. Sequenced here: PBMCs, sampled around atezolizumab (anti-PD-L1) treatment. The TCR was taken from a man aged 55 to 70 with urothelial cancer.

CDR3 region: CASSSPTGSVFF. CDR3 nucleotide sequence: TGTGCCAGCAGCTCCCCGACAGGGTCGGTTTTCTTC. J is TRBJ2-1 and V is TRBV7-2; 7 bases map to TRBD1. J gave up 16 bases and V 4 bases, and 10 bases lay outside the gene matches. The CDR3 extends over 12 amino acids. Germline V gene lookup returns CDR1 SGHTA and CDR2 FQGNSA.